Following are 29 T cell receptor beta chains from one sample sequenced in a study of T cell responses to AZD1222 COVID-19 vaccine. Method: immunoSEQ multiplex PCR; TCRdb's copy keeps in-frame clones and lacks some. This sample has 95,000 to 150,000 clones; about 90% occur once, and the top ten carry over 1.5%. This specimen was peripheral blood, taken on day 0 of AZD1222 vaccination. The source is an adult in good health.

This clone was seen a single time. The chain links TRBV4-3 to TRBJ1-1, with 10 bases fitting TRBD1. The CDR3 sequence is 14 residues long. The V and J ends lost 0 bases and 10 bases, in that order; junction bases with no gene match: 5. Germline V gene sequence: CDR1 LGHNA, CDR2 YSLEER. The CDR3 DNA reads as TGCGCCAGCAGCCAAGACCCCGACAGGGGGCGAGCTTTCTTT. Its translation is CASSQDPDRGRAFF.

CDR3 in amino acids: CASSLRQMNTEAFF. The CDR3, as DNA: TGCGCCAGCAGTCTCAGACAGATGAACACTGAAGCTTTCTTT. The V and J genes are TRBV23-1 and TRBJ1-1; tentatively, D is TRBD1 (5 bases). TRBV23-1 is known as an ORF, though its function is uncertain. The CDR3 is 14 amino acids. V was cut by 4 bases and J by 0 bases, with 9 bases left in between.

This chain uses TRBV6-5 with TRBJ2-3; D call uncertain. The CDR3 has 16 amino acids. Germline CDR1 reads MNHEY; CDR2 reads SVGAGI. Between the trimmed V and J ends, which lost 4 bases and 0 bases, there was a span of 14 bases. The CDR3 sequence: CASSSRGSFSTDTQYF. DNA for the CDR3: TGTGCCAGCAGTTCTCGAGGCAGCTTCAGCACAGATACGCAGTATTTT.

The gene calls are TRBV30 and TRBJ1-6; D gene ambiguous. Deletions cut 5 bases from V and 0 bases from J, with 11 bases between. This CDR3 region has 15 residues. CDR1 and CDR2 (germline): GTSNPN, SVGIG (reference sequence). The DNA for the CDR3 is TGTGCCTGGGGAGGTTCGGGCTCCTATAATTCACCCCTCCACTTT. Protein: CAWGGSGSYNSPLHF.

The rearrangement links TRBV3-1 (or the pseudogene TRBV3-2) to TRBJ2-7; the match to TRBD2 covers 9 bases. The germline gives CDR1 LGHDT, CDR2 YNNKEL (reference sequence). The CDR3 extends over 15 amino acids. Unmatched junction bases numbered 4, after V lost 1 base and J lost 3 bases. In nucleotides, the CDR3 is TGTGCCAGCAGCCAAGGCAGACTAGCGGACTACGAGCAGTACTTC. Translating it yields CASSQGRLADYEQYF.

The J gene is TRBJ1-2, the V gene TRBV15; weak D call: TRBD1 (5 bases). Trimming removed 6 bases from V and 8 bases from J, with 16 bases in between. The CDR3 contains 13 residues. Germline CDR1 and CDR2: LNHNV and YYDKDF (reference sequence). The CDR3 bases are TGTGCCACCAGTGGAAGGCAGGGAGGGGGCTACACCTTC. This sequence encodes CATSGRQGGGYTF.

The CDR3 DNA reads TGTGCCAGCAGTTACGGGGATAGTCGCCAAGAGACCCAGTACTTC. Translated: CASSYGDSRQETQYF. This chain uses TRBV6-5 with TRBJ2-5; D unresolved. CDR1 MNHEY and CDR2 SVGAGI come from the germline V gene. V lost 2 bases, J lost 1 base, and 11 bases lay in between. This CDR3 is 15 amino acids long.

This clone was observed a single time. The V gene is TRBV7-2, the J gene TRBJ1-5; the D is unclear. The CDR3 is made up of 16 amino acids. V was clipped by 0 bases and J by 2 bases, with 11 bases between them. Germline V lookup: CDR1 SGHTA, CDR2 FQGNSA. The CDR3 here is CASSLALAAGNQPQHF. The CDR3 region has the DNA TGTGCCAGCAGCTTAGCGTTGGCCGCCGGCAATCAGCCCCAGCATTTT.

V is TRBV5-8 and J is TRBJ1-1, with 7 positions matching TRBD1. The V gene end was trimmed by 6 bases and the J gene end by 0 bases; junction bases not matched to a gene: 5. Germline loops: CDR1 SGHTS, CDR2 YDEGEE. The CDR3 has 14 residues. This CDR3 reads CASTGGTVNTEAFF. CDR3 nucleotides: TGTGCCAGCACCGGTGGGACAGTGAACACTGAAGCTTTCTTT.

This rearrangement joins TRBV27 to TRBJ1-6; a weak D match, TRBD1 (5 bases). Looked up from germline, CDR1 is MNHEY and CDR2 is SMNVEV (reference sequence). The V end lost 1 base, the J end lost 10 bases, and 23 bases lay between the germline ends. This CDR3 comprises 18 residues. The DNA of the CDR3 is TGTGCCAGCAGTTTATTCCCCCCCACCGGCAGGGTTGGATCACCCCTCCACTTT. Protein sequence: CASSLFPPTGRVGSPLHF.

The chain uses TRBV6-5 and TRBJ2-3; D is ambiguous. The CDR3 extends over 15 amino acids. Germline values: CDR1 MNHEY, CDR2 SVGAGI. The V end lost 6 bases, the J end lost 10 bases, and 23 bases lay between the germline ends. CDR3 nucleotides: TGTGCCAGCAGGAAACAGTCCTCCCAGTCTTACCCGCAGTATTTT. It codes for CASRKQSSQSYPQYF.

The rearrangement uses TRBV7-3 and TRBJ2-2; D is unresolved. Germline CDR1 SGHTA, CDR2 FQGTGA. The CDR3 is 13 amino acids. With 8 bases removed from V and 3 bases from J, the gap between germline ends came to 10 bases. As DNA, the CDR3 is TGTGCCAGCGGCTCCACCTACACCGGGGAGCTGTTTTTT. Protein product: CASGSTYTGELFF.

This chain joins TRBV12-3 or TRBV12-4 and TRBJ2-3; D perhaps matches TRBD1 (5 bases). The length of the CDR3 is 12 residues. Trimming took 4 bases from V and 8 from J, leaving 10 bases between them. In DNA, the CDR3 is TGTGCCAGCAGTTCAGGGCTTGGTACGCAGTATTTT. Translation gives CASSSGLGTQYF.

The chain links TRBV3-1 (or the pseudogene TRBV3-2) to TRBJ2-7; D uncertain. Germline CDR1 is LGHDT and CDR2 is YNNKEL (reference sequence). Between the trimmed V and J ends, which lost 1 base and 2 bases, there was a span of 9 bases. CDR3 length: 14 residues. For the CDR3, the DNA is TGTGCCAGCAGCCAAGGTCTCGTCGCCTACGAGCAGTACTTC. Its protein is CASSQGLVAYEQYF.

The chain combines TRBV7-2 with TRBJ1-4; tentatively, D is TRBD1 (6 bases). The CDR3 is 14 residues long. V lost 5 bases and J 8 bases, leaving 15 bases between the germline ends. In germline, CDR1 is SGHTA, CDR2 FQGNSA. In nucleotides, the CDR3 is TGTGCCAGCAGCACCAGGGGATCGGAAGAAAAACTGTTTTTT. It yields the protein CASSTRGSEEKLFF.

This chain links TRBV18 with TRBJ2-3; 7 positions agree with TRBD2. After removal of 3 bases from V and 2 bases from J, the junction contained 8 bases not matched to a gene. Germline-derived CDR1 and CDR2 are KGHSH and LQKENI. The CDR3 totals 16 residues. CDR3: CASSPPGGPHTDTQYF. DNA for the CDR3: TGTGCCAGCTCACCTCCGGGGGGTCCCCACACAGATACGCAGTATTTT.

Here the CDR3 reads CASSVSTDANTGELFF. CDR3 DNA sequence: TGTGCCAGTAGTGTTTCCACGGACGCGAACACCGGGGAGCTGTTTTTT. The chain recombines TRBV19 with TRBJ2-2; D ambiguous. This CDR3 has 16 amino acids. Looked up from germline, CDR1 is LNHDA and CDR2 is SQIVND (reference sequence). The V and J ends lost 5 bases and 0 bases respectively, with 13 bases between them. The whole variable domain, remainder taken from reference TRBV19 and TRBJ2-2, is DGGITQSPKYLFRKEGQNVTLSCEQNLNHDAMYWYRQDPGQGLRLIYYSQIVNDFQKGDIAEGYSVSREKKESFPLTVTSAQKNPTAFYLCASSVSTDANTGELFFGEGSRLTVL.

The chain carries TRBV19 and TRBJ1-5, with TRBD1 as a possible D gene (6 bases). Germline V gene data show CDR1 as LNHDA and CDR2 as SQIVND (reference sequence). V was cut by 5 bases and J by 3 bases, with 11 bases left in between. This CDR3 contains 14 residues. The CDR3 sequence is CASSPWTANQPQHF. The DNA of the CDR3 is TGTGCCAGTAGTCCCTGGACAGCCAATCAGCCCCAGCATTTT. Full variable domain (missing parts from reference TRBV19 and TRBJ1-5): DGGITQSPKYLFRKEGQNVTLSCEQNLNHDAMYWYRQDPGQGLRLIYYSQIVNDFQKGDIAEGYSVSREKKESFPLTVTSAQKNPTAFYLCASSPWTANQPQHFGDGTRLSIL.

The chain recombines TRBV4-1 with TRBJ2-5; the D is unclear. This CDR3 is 15 amino acids long. Germline V lookup: CDR1 MGHRA, CDR2 YSYEKL. V was pared by 1 base and J by 2 bases, with 11 bases between. CDR3 region: CASSQGPTEQETQYF. The CDR3 DNA reads TGCGCCAGCAGCCAAGGACCCACTGAACAAGAGACCCAGTACTTC.

The V gene is TRBV19, the J gene TRBJ2-2, with TRBD2 identical over 11 bases. The germline CDR1 and CDR2 sequences are LNHDA and SQIVND (reference sequence). The junction had 3 bases not matched to a gene; V was cut back by 2 bases and J by 1 base. The CDR3 sequence is 17 residues long. The CDR3 nucleotides read TGTGCCAGTAGTATATCCGGACTAGCGGGGAACACCGGGGAGCTGTTTTTT. The encoded protein is CASSISGLAGNTGELFF.

As concerns this clone: A read error may produce the germline difference seen at one junction end. This chain links TRBV6-2 or TRBV6-3 with TRBJ1-6; weak D call: TRBD1 (6 bases). Germline CDR1 reads MNHEY; CDR2 reads SVGEGT. This CDR3 is 13 amino acids long. The CDR3 region is CAGSGQLNSPLHF. The CDR3 nucleotides read TGTGCCGGCAGTGGACAGCTGAATTCACCCCTCCACTTT.

This sequence joins TRBV10-3 and TRBJ1-2; D gene uncertain. V shed 0 bases and J shed 7 bases, with 6 bases lying between them. Germline V lookup: CDR1 ENHRY, CDR2 SYGVKD. The CDR3 extends over 12 amino acids. CDR3 residues: CAISESTVGYTF. The CDR3 DNA follows: TGTGCCATCAGTGAGTCTACAGTTGGCTACACCTTC.

The V call is TRBV30, the J call TRBJ1-2, with D hard to call. V dropped 7 bases and J dropped 1 base, with 16 bases sitting between them. CDR1 and CDR2 from the germline V gene are GTSNPN and SVGIG (reference sequence). The CDR3 runs 14 residues. This CDR3 reads CASAMGRHNYGYTF. The DNA for the CDR3 is TGTGCCTCAGCTATGGGCAGGCATAACTATGGCTACACCTTC.

The rearrangement links TRBV3-1 (or the pseudogene TRBV3-2) to TRBJ1-2; no definite D call. Trimming cost V 4 bases and J 3 bases, with 12 bases left between them. In germline, CDR1 is LGHDT, CDR2 YNNKEL (reference sequence). The CDR3 sequence is 14 residues long. CDR3 bases: TGTGCCAGCAGCCTGACGGGCAGTGACTATGGCTACACCTTC. Protein sequence: CASSLTGSDYGYTF.

The V and J genes are TRBV10-3 and TRBJ1-2; 7 bases are shared with TRBD1. J lost 8 bases, V lost 7 bases, and 19 bases had no gene match. Germline CDR1 and CDR2: ENHRY and SYGVKD. This CDR3 contains 16 residues. The CDR3, as DNA: TGTGCCATCACCCCGGGTGGCGACAGGGTACGGAAGGGCTACACCTTC. It is translated as CAITPGGDRVRKGYTF.

V gene TRBV6-1 combines with J gene TRBJ1-2, with D perhaps TRBD1 (5 bases). V lost 3 bases to trimming and J lost 4 bases, with 18 bases between them. CDR1 and CDR2 from the germline V gene are MNHNS and SASEGT. The CDR3 has 16 residues. The CDR3 nucleotides read TGTGCCAGCAGTGAGTCAGCGGGACGTACGTTCTATGGCTACACCTTC. It is translated as CASSESAGRTFYGYTF.

This clone was seen once. The CDR3, as DNA: TGCGCCAGCAGCCAAGCCCCTACTTCGGGCTCTGGGGCCAACGTCCTGACTTTC. Amino acids: CASSQAPTSGSGANVLTF. The V gene is TRBV4-3, the J gene TRBJ2-6, with D hard to call. CDR1 LGHNA and CDR2 YSLEER come from the germline V gene. V was cut by 1 base and J by 0 bases, with 13 bases left in between. The CDR3 is made up of 18 amino acids.

This rearrangement joins TRBV6-5 to TRBJ1-6; possible D gene TRBD1, 5 bases. This CDR3 is built from 14 residues. V lost 6 bases and J lost 5, with 11 bases in between. In germline, CDR1 is MNHEY, CDR2 SVGAGI. In nucleotides, the CDR3 is TGTGCCAGCAGCGACAGAGTAAATAATTCACCCCTCCACTTT. This translates into CASSDRVNNSPLHF.

This chain links TRBV6-6 with TRBJ2-4; no firm D call. V was trimmed by 2 bases and J by 3 bases, leaving 5 bases between them. The germline V gene encodes CDR1 MNHNY and CDR2 SVGAGI (reference sequence). The CDR3 spans 13 residues. The CDR3 is CASSYQLKNIQYF. As DNA, the CDR3 is TGTGCCAGCAGTTACCAGCTCAAAAACATTCAGTACTTC.